The rows below give T cell receptor beta chains drawn from one sample of a study of shared clonotypes between healthy human individuals. Using immunoSEQ multiplex PCR, the repertoire was profiled, and TCRdb retains in-frame clones only, with some absent. The table records some 510,000 clones, around 79% of them present only once. The material sequenced was PBMCs. The receptors stem from a woman in her 40s in good health. Some clones in this sample may be carry-over from other donors' samples. The CDR3 runs from the conserved cysteine through the conserved F or W. A D gene is named only where the DNA matches it firmly. Size tells how often a clone was seen (once, few, many) or the class of an expanded clone, and some rows leave it out.

CDR3aa: CASSPRTGRTQETQYF
CDR3nt: TGTGCCAGCAGCCCACGGACAGGGAGGACCCAAGAGACCCAGTACTTC
j_gene: TRBJ2-5
abundance: .
d_gene: TRBD1
v_gene: TRBV7-9

CDR3aa: CASTIGRTDTQYF
CDR3nt: TGTGCCAGCACTATCGGCAGAACAGATACGCAGTATTTT
j_gene: TRBJ2-3
abundance: .
d_gene: .
v_gene: TRBV27

CDR3aa: CASSVGQGVSEKLFF
CDR3nt: TGTGCCAGCAGCGTAGGACAGGGGGTATCGGAAAAACTGTTTTTT
j_gene: TRBJ1-4
abundance: .
d_gene: TRBD1
v_gene: TRBV9

CDR3aa: CASSPGHLGELFF
CDR3nt: TGTGCCAGCAGTCCGGGGCACCTCGGGGAGCTGTTTTTT
j_gene: TRBJ2-2
abundance: .
d_gene: .
v_gene: TRBV7-9

CDR3aa: CASSLSWGTSATGELFF
CDR3nt: TGTGCCAGCAGCTTGAGTTGGGGGACTAGCGCCACCGGGGAGCTGTTTTTT
j_gene: TRBJ2-2
abundance: .
d_gene: TRBD2
v_gene: TRBV11-2

CDR3aa: CASRESGANVLTF
CDR3nt: TGTGCCAGCAGGGAGAGCGGGGCCAACGTCCTGACTTTC
j_gene: TRBJ2-6
abundance: .
d_gene: .
v_gene: TRBV28

CDR3aa: CASSPEVDSGNTIYF
CDR3nt: TGTGCCAGCTCACCAGAGGTTGACTCTGGAAACACCATATATTTT
j_gene: TRBJ1-3
abundance: .
d_gene: .
v_gene: TRBV18

CDR3aa: CASSLEGGETQYF
CDR3nt: TGCGCCAGCAGCTTAGAAGGGGGAGAGACCCAGTACTTC
j_gene: TRBJ2-5
abundance: .
d_gene: .
v_gene: TRBV5-1

CDR3aa: CASSPSQETQYF
CDR3nt: TGTGCCAGCTCACCCTCCCAAGAGACCCAGTACTTC
j_gene: TRBJ2-5
abundance: .
d_gene: .
v_gene: TRBV18

CDR3aa: CASSLGELFF
CDR3nt: TGTGCCAGCAGTTTAGGGGAGCTGTTTTTT
j_gene: TRBJ2-2
abundance: .
d_gene: .
v_gene: TRBV27

CDR3aa: CASRRDRNTEAFF
CDR3nt: TGTGCCAGCAGAAGGGACAGGAACACTGAAGCTTTCTTT
j_gene: TRBJ1-1
abundance: .
d_gene: TRBD1
v_gene: TRBV5-4

CDR3aa: CASSPNFETQYF
CDR3nt: TGTGCCAGCAGCCCCAATTTCGAGACCCAGTACTTC
j_gene: TRBJ2-5
abundance: many
d_gene: .
v_gene: TRBV6-6

CDR3aa: CASRASTYEQYF
CDR3nt: TGTGCCAGCAGGGCTAGCACCTACGAGCAGTACTTC
j_gene: TRBJ2-7
abundance: .
d_gene: .
v_gene: TRBV6-1

CDR3aa: CATSPGTGDFQETQYF
CDR3nt: TGTGCCACCAGTCCCGGGACAGGGGATTTCCAAGAGACCCAGTACTTC
j_gene: TRBJ2-5
abundance: few
d_gene: TRBD1
v_gene: TRBV15

CDR3aa: CASQAPEPYEQYF
CDR3nt: TGTGCCAGCCAGGCCCCGGAGCCCTACGAGCAGTACTTC
j_gene: TRBJ2-7
abundance: .
d_gene: .
v_gene: TRBV2

CDR3aa: CASSLTPLEQYF
CDR3nt: TGTGCCAGCAGCTTAACCCCGTTGGAACAGTACTTC
j_gene: TRBJ2-7
abundance: .
d_gene: .
v_gene: TRBV7-8

CDR3aa: CASSPNKGGKETQYF
CDR3nt: TGTGCCAGCAGCCCCAATAAGGGGGGCAAAGAGACCCAGTACTTC
j_gene: TRBJ2-5
abundance: .
d_gene: .
v_gene: TRBV7-2

CDR3aa: CASSFSGFEKLFF
CDR3nt: TGTGCCAGCAGTTTTTCGGGGTTCGAAAAACTGTTTTTT
j_gene: TRBJ1-4
abundance: .
d_gene: .
v_gene: TRBV28

CDR3aa: CASSSFRGEGRYEQFF
CDR3nt: TGTGCCAGCAGCTCCTTCCGGGGGGAGGGCCGTTATGAGCAGTTCTTC
j_gene: TRBJ2-1
abundance: .
d_gene: TRBD2
v_gene: TRBV2

CDR3aa: CASSESGRGRLYEQYF
CDR3nt: TGTGCCAGCAGCGAGAGCGGGAGGGGTCGCCTTTACGAGCAGTACTTC
j_gene: TRBJ2-7
abundance: .
d_gene: TRBD2
v_gene: TRBV5-4

CDR3aa: CASSPSGTEGGNIQYF
CDR3nt: TGTGCCAGCAGTCCGAGCGGGACCGAAGGGGGAAACATTCAGTACTTC
j_gene: TRBJ2-4
abundance: few
d_gene: .
v_gene: TRBV6-4

CDR3aa: CASSDPGLAESRGYNEQFF
CDR3nt: TGCGCCAGCAGTGATCCGGGACTAGCGGAGTCGAGGGGCTACAATGAGCAGTTCTTC
j_gene: TRBJ2-1
abundance: .
d_gene: TRBD2
v_gene: TRBV10-2

CDR3aa: CASSESGSYEQYF
CDR3nt: TGTGCCAGCAGTGAATCGGGCTCCTACGAGCAGTACTTC
j_gene: TRBJ2-7
abundance: .
d_gene: .
v_gene: TRBV25-1

CDR3aa: CASSQPAIRGRGQPQHF
CDR3nt: TGCGCCAGCAGTCAACCCGCCATCCGGGGGAGAGGTCAGCCCCAGCATTTT
j_gene: TRBJ1-5
abundance: .
d_gene: .
v_gene: TRBV23-1

CDR3aa: CASSNPGQREGSGANVLTF
CDR3nt: TGTGCCAGCAGCAATCCGGGACAGCGAGAGGGCTCTGGGGCCAACGTCCTGACTTTC
j_gene: TRBJ2-6
abundance: once
d_gene: .
v_gene: TRBV21-1

CDR3aa: CASSVGLAYNEQFF
CDR3nt: TGTGCCAGCAGCGTCGGACTAGCCTACAATGAGCAGTTCTTC
j_gene: TRBJ2-1
abundance: .
d_gene: TRBD2
v_gene: TRBV5-4

CDR3aa: CASSLDLTLSGNTIYF
CDR3nt: TGTGCCAGCAGCTTAGATCTAACCCTTTCTGGAAACACCATATATTTT
j_gene: TRBJ1-3
abundance: .
d_gene: .
v_gene: TRBV11-2

CDR3aa: CASSFRPSQKREKLFF
CDR3nt: TGTGCCAGCAGCTTCCGCCCTTCACAGAAAAGGGAAAAACTGTTTTTT
j_gene: TRBJ1-4
abundance: once
d_gene: .
v_gene: TRBV7-3

CDR3aa: CASSATGGVYSPLHF
CDR3nt: TGTGCCAGCAGCGCAACGGGGGGAGTTTATTCACCCCTCCACTTT
j_gene: TRBJ1-6
abundance: .
d_gene: .
v_gene: TRBV6-1